This T cell receptor beta chain was found in a study of neoadjuvant nivolumab and ipilimumab in lung cancer. Whole-study findings and limits: From pretherapy to surgery, tumor richness and clonality rose with dual therapy. Pathologic regression was not significantly tied to TCR clonality.

To note about this clone: Its antigen is undetermined.

Assay: immunoSEQ multiplex PCR; the TCRdb copy retains only in-frame clones and omits some. Found here are 25,000 to 35,000 clones, approximately 83% of them singletons; the top ten hold roughly 5%. Per the germline V gene, CDR1 is SEHNR and CDR2 is FQNEAQ (reference sequence). This CDR3 has 13 amino acids. V was clipped by 1 base and J by 4 bases, with 7 bases between them. The source material was tumor tissue, sampled after neoadjuvant nivolumab, alone or with ipilimumab, at or shortly before surgery. The genes are TRBV7-9 and TRBJ1-1, with D unclear. The source is an adult with non-small cell lung cancer. The CDR3 nucleotides read TGTGCCAGCAGCTTAGGGTTAGGCACTGAAGCTTTCTTT. It translates to CASSLGLGTEAFF.